This T cell receptor (beta chain) was sequenced in a study of blood T cell repertoires in COVID-19 (dated by TCRdb to 2018 to 2020). About the investigation overall: The collaborator samples originated in the United States, Italy and Spain and spanned the acute and convalescent phases of COVID-19. Samples came from the ongoing ImmuneRACE study (first 160 participants) plus 1,254 subjects from 6 global collaborators. The repertoires were released in a freely available public database intended as a resource for research on the immune response to SARS-CoV-2. Nearly every sample came with metadata listing a de-identified subject ID, COVID-19 status, age in years and sex. The material from the prospective study consisted of cDNA or gDNA derived from T cells, B-cell-depleted T cells, or PBMCs. Where available, HLA class I and class II types were obtained from metadata supplied by the sample provider rather than from assay-based typing. Subjects who had been exposed to COVID-19, were actively infected with it, or had recovered from it provided the deeply sampled blood TCRbeta repertoires that made up the dataset. Study-level results and caveats: Clinical and demographic metadata were provided uncurated, with the amount varying by source and participant.

With respect to this clone: It has no known antigen specificity. No base quality information exists; no much larger clone differs at one position.

TCRbeta CDR3 regions were amplified from genomic DNA by means of the immunoSEQ Assay, a bias-controlled multiplex PCR. In the original analysis: Within the assay, amplification of reference gene primers was used to estimate how many nucleated cells each sample contained. To quantify the absolute abundance of each unique TCRbeta CDR3 rearrangement, sequence reads were collapsed and filtered. For each sample, productive Simpson clonality was calculated by taking the square root of Simpson's diversity index across productive rearrangements. This immuneACCESS table, as held by TCRdb, lists in-frame sequences with V and J called but not all clones. Of the missing ones, under half trace to an unresolved V gene in checked studies; the others have no known cause. V, J and clone size were drawn from that table, and D and trimming were deduced from the DNA. This sample has 280,000 or so clones in its table, and around 90% of those were observed once. 1.5% to 2% of the sample belongs to the ten largest clones.

At the junction V is shortened by 10 bases and J by 6 bases; bases outside the gene matches: 9. The CDR3 sequence holds 12 residues, the cysteine and phenylalanine included. Only CDR3 DNA remains: 36 bases, in frame from the first base. The germline V gene (reference sequence) yields LNHDA for CDR1 and SQIVND for CDR2. Participants in the prospective study were aged roughly 18 to 100 years, lived in more than 20 United States geographic areas, and enrolled through a virtual design. In the prospective study, participants were assigned to cohorts based on the clinical history participants reported in a screening survey and a study questionnaire. Each participant in the prospective study had whole blood, serum and a nasopharyngeal or oropharyngeal swab collected by mobile phlebotomists. Over a roughly 2-month period, participants in the prospective study had the option of providing additional blood draws and questionnaires. Before DNA extraction, blood samples from the prospective study were shipped at room temperature or frozen.

This receptor chain uses TRBV19 and TRBJ2-7; 7 middle bases align to TRBD1. The TCR sequence derives from a woman between 18 and 30 years old with acute COVID-19. Sequencing used PBMCs or T cells enriched from blood (not recorded which). The bases are TGTGCCACCCACGACAGGGCGGGCGAGCAGTACTTC. Translated, it gives CATHDRAGEQYF.